This T cell receptor beta chain was sequenced during a study of T cell clones after liver transplantation. This clone was detected only once. Assay: immunoSEQ multiplex PCR; the TCRdb copy retains only in-frame clones and omits some. The table includes some 110,000 clones, roughly four fifths detected once. Germline CDR1 reads LNHDA; CDR2 reads SQIVND (reference sequence). V dropped 9 bases and J dropped 0 bases, with 9 bases sitting between them. The CDR3 totals 13 residues. Sequenced here: CD4+ T cells from blood, sampled before liver transplant. This chain joins TRBV19 and TRBJ1-5, with D possibly matching TRBD1 (5 bases). This TCR was sampled from a human donor who received a liver transplant. The CDR3 here is CASRQLSNQPQHF. CDR3 bases: TGTGCCAGCCGACAGCTTAGCAATCAGCCCCAGCATTTT. Full variable domain (rest looked up from reference TRBV19 and TRBJ1-5): DGGITQSPKYLFRKEGQNVTLSCEQNLNHDAMYWYRQDPGQGLRLIYYSQIVNDFQKGDIAEGYSVSREKKESFPLTVTSAQKNPTAFYLCASRQLSNQPQHFGDGTRLSIL.